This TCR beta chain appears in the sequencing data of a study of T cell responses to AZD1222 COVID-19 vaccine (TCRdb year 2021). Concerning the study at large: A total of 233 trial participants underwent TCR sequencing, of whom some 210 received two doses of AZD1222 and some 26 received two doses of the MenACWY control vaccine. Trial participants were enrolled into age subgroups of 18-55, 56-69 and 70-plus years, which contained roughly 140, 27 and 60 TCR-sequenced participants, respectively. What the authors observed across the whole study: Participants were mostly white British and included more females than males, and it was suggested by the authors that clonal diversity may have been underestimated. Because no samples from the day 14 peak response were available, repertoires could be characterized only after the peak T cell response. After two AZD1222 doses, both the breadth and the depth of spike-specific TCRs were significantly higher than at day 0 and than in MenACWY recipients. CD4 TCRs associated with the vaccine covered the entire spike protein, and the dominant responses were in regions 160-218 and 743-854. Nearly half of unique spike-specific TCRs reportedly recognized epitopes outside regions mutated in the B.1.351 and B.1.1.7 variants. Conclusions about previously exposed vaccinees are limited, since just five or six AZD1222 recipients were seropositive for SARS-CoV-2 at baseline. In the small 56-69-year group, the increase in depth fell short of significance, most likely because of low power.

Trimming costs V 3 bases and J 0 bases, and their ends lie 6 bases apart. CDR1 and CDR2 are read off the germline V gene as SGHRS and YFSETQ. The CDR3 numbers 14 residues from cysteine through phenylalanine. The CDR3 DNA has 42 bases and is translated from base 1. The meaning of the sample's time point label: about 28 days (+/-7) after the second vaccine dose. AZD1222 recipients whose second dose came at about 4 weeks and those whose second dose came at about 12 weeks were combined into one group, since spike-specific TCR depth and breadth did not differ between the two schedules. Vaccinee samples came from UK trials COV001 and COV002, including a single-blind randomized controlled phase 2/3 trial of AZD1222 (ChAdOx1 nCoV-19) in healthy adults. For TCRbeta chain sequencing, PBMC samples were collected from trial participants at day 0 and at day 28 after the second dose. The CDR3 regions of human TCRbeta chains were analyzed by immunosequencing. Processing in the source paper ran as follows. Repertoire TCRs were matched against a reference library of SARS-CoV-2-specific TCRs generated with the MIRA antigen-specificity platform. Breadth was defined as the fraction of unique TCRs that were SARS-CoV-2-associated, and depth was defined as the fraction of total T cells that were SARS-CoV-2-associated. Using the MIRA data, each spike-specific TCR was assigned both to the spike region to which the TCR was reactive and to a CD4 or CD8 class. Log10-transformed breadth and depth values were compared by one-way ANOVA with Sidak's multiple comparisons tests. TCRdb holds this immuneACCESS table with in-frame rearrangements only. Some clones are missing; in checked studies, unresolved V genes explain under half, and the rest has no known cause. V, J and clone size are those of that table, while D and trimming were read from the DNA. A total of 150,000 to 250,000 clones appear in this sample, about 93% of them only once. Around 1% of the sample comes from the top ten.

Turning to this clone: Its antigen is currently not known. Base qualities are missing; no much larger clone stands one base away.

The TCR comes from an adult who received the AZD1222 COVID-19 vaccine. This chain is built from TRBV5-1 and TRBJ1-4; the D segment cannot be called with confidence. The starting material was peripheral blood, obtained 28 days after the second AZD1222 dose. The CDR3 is CASSSSTTNEKLFF. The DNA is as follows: TGCGCCAGCAGCTCGTCCACAACTAATGAAAAACTGTTTTTT.